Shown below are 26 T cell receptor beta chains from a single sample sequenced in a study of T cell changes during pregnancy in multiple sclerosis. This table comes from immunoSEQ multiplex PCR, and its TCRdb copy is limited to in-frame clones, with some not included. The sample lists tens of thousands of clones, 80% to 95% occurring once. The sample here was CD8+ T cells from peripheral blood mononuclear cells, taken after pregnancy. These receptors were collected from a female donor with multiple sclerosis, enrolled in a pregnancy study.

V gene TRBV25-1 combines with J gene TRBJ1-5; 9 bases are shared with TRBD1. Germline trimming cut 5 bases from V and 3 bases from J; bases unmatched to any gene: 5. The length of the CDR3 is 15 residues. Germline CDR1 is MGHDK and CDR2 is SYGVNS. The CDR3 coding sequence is TGTGCCAGCAGTTCCGGGACAGGGTCCAATCAGCCCCAGCATTTT. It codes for CASSSGTGSNQPQHF.

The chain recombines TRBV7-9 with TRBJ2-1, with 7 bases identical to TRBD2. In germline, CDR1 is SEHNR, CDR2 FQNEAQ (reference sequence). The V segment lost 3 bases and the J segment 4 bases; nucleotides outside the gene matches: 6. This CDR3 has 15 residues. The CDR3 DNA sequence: TGTGCCAGCAGCTTCGGGGGGTCTTTATACAATGAGCAGTTCTTC. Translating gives CASSFGGSLYNEQFF.

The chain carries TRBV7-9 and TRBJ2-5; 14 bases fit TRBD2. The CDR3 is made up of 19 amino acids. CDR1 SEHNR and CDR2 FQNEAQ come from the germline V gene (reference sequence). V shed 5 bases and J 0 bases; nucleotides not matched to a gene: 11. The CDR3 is CASSPAPGTSGRDQETQYF. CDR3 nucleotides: TGTGCCAGCAGCCCTGCGCCAGGGACTAGCGGGAGAGACCAAGAGACCCAGTACTTC.

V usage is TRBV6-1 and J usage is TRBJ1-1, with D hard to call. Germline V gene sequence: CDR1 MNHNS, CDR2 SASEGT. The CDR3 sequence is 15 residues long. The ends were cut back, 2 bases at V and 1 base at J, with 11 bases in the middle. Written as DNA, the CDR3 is TGTGCCAGCAGTGAAAGTAGAGGGTCGAACACTGAAGCTTTCTTT. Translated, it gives CASSESRGSNTEAFF.

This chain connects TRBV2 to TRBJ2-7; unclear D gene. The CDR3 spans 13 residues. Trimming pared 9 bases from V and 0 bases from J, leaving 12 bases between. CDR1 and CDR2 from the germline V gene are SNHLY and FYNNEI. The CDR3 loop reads CASVENGSYEQYF. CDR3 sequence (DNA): TGTGCCAGTGTGGAGAACGGCTCCTACGAGCAGTACTTC.

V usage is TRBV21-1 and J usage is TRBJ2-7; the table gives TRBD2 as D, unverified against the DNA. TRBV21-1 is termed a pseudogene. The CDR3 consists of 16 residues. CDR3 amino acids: CASSKARRGSWVEQYF. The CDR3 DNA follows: TGTGCCAGCAGCAAAGCCCGACGGGGGTCTTGGGTCGAGCAGTACTTC.

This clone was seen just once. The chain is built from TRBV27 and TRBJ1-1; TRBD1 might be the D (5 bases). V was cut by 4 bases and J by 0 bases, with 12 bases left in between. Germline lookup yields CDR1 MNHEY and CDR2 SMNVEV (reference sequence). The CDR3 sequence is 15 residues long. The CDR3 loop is CASSSTTALNTEAFF. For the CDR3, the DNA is TGTGCCAGCAGTTCCACGACAGCCTTGAACACTGAAGCTTTCTTT.

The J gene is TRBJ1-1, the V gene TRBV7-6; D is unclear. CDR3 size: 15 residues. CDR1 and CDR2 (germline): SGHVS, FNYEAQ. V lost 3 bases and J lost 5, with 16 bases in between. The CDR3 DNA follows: TGTGCCAGCAGCTTGGGCTCGGGATTCGGGACTGAAGCTTTCTTT. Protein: CASSLGSGFGTEAFF.

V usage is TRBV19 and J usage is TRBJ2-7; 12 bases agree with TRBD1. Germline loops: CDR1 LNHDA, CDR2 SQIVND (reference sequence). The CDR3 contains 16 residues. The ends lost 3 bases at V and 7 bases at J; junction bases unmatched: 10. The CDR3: CASSILPGQGAGEQYF. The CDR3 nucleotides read TGTGCCAGTAGTATTCTACCGGGACAGGGGGCAGGAGAGCAGTACTTC. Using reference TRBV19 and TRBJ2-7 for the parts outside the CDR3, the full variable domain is DGGITQSPKYLFRKEGQNVTLSCEQNLNHDAMYWYRQDPGQGLRLIYYSQIVNDFQKGDIAEGYSVSREKKESFPLTVTSAQKNPTAFYLCASSILPGQGAGEQYFGPGTRLTVT.

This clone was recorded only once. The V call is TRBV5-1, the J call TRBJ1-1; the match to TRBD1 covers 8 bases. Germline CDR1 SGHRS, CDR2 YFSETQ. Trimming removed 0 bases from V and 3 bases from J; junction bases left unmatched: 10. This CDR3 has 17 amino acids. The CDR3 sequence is CASSLAGGAGGHTEAFF. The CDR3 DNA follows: TGCGCCAGCAGCTTGGCCGGTGGGGCAGGGGGCCACACTGAAGCTTTCTTT.

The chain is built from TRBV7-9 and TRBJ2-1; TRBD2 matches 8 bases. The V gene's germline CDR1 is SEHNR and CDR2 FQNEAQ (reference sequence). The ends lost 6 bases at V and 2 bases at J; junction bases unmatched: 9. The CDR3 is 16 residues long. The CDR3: CASRSRGGGPYNEQFF. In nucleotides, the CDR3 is TGTGCCAGCAGGTCCCGCGGCGGGGGGCCCTACAATGAGCAGTTCTTC.

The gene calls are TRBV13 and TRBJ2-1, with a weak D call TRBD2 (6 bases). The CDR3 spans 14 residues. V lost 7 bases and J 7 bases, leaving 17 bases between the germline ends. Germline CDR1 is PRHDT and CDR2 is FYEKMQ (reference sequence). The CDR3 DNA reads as TGTGCCAGCACCTTGGCGGGAACTGGGAATGAGCAGTTCTTC. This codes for CASTLAGTGNEQFF.

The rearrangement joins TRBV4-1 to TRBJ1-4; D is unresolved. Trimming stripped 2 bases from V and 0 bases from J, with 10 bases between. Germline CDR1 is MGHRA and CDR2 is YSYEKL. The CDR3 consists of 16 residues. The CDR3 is CASSQNMQTTNEKLFF. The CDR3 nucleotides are TGCGCCAGCAGCCAAAATATGCAGACAACTAATGAAAAACTGTTTTTT.

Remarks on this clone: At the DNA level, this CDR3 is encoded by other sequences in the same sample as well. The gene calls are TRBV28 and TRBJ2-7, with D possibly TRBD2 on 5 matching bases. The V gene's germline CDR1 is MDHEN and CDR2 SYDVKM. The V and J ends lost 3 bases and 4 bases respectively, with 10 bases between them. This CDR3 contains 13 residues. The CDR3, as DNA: TGTGCCAGCAGTTTCGGGAAAACTTACGAGCAGTACTTC. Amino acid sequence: CASSFGKTYEQYF.

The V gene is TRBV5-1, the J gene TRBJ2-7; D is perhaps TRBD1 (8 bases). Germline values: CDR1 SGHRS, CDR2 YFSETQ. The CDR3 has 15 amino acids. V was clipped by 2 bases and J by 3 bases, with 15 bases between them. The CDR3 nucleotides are TGCGCCAGCAGCTTCACTACAGGGGGGGGCTACGAGCAGTACTTC. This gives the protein CASSFTTGGGYEQYF.

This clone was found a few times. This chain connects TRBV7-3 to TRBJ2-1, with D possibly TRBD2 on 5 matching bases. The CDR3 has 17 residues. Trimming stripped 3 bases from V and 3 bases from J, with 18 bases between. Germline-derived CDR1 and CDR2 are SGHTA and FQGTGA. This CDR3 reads CASSFFGEVDGYNEQFF. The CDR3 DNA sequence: TGTGCCAGCAGCTTTTTCGGGGAAGTAGATGGCTACAATGAGCAGTTCTTC.

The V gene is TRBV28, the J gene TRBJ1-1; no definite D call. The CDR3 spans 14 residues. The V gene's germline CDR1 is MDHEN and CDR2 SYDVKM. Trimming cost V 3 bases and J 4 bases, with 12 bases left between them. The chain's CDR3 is CASSFSVRVTEAFF. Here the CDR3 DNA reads TGTGCCAGCAGTTTTTCGGTGAGGGTCACTGAAGCTTTCTTT.

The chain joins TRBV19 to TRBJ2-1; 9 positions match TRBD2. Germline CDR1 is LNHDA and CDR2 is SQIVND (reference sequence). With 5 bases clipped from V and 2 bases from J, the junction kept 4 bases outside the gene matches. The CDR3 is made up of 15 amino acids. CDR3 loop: CASSFSGGPYNEQFF. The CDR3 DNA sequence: TGTGCCAGTAGTTTTAGCGGGGGCCCCTACAATGAGCAGTTCTTC.

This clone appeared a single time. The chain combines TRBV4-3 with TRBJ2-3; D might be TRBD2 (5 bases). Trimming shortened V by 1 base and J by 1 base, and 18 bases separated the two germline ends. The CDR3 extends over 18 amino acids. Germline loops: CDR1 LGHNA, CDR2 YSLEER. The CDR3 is CASSQGPMRGSGTDTQYF. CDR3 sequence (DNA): TGCGCCAGCAGCCAAGGCCCAATGAGAGGGAGTGGCACAGATACGCAGTATTTT.

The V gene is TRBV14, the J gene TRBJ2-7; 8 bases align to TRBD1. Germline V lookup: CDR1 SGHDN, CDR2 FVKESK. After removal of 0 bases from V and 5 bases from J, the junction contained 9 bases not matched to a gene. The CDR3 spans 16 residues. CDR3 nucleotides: TGTGCCAGCAGCCAAGAGTGGGAGACAGGGGCCGACGAGCAGTACTTC. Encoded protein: CASSQEWETGADEQYF.

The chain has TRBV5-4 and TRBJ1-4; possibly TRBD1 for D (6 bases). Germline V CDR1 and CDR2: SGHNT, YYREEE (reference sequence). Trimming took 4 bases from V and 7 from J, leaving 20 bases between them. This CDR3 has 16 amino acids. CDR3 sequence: CASSQDSGNRVEKLFF. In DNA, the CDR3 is TGTGCCAGCAGCCAAGATAGCGGGAACAGGGTTGAAAAACTGTTTTTT.

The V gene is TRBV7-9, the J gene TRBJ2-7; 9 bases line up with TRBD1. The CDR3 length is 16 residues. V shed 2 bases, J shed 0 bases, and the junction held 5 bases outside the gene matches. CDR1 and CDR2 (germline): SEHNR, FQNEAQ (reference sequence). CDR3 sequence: CASSLSGTGNSYEQYF. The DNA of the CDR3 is TGTGCCAGCAGCTTAAGCGGGACAGGGAACTCCTACGAGCAGTACTTC.

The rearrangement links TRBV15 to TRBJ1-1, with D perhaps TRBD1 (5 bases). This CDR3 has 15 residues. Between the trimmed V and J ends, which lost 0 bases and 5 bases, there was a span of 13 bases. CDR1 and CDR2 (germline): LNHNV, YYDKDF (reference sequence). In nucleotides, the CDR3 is TGTGCCACCAGCAGAGATCGGGGGAGTGGTACTGAAGCTTTCTTT. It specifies CATSRDRGSGTEAFF.

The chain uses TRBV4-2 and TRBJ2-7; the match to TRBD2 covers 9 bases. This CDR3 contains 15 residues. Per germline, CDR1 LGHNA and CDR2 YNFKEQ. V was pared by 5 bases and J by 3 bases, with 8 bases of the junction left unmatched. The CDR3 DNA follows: TGTGCCAGCAGCGCCTCCGGGACTAGCAGCTACGAGCAGTACTTC. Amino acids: CASSASGTSSYEQYF.

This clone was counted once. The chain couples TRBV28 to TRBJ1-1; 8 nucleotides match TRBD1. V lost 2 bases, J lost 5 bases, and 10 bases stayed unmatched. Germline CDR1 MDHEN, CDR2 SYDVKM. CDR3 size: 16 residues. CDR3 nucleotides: TGTGCCAGCAGTTTACTGGCAGGGGGCAGTGAGACTGAAGCTTTCTTT. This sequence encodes CASSLLAGGSETEAFF.

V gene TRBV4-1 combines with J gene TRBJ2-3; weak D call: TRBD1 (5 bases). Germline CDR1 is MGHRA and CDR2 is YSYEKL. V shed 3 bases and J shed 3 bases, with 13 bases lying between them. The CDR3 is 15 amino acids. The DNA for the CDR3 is TGCGCCAGCAGCCAGGGGCAACAGCTTACAGATACGCAGTATTTT. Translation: CASSQGQQLTDTQYF.